The 22 T cell receptor beta chains reported below all come from one sample, sequenced in a study of beta chain features in type 1 diabetes. All of the isolated RNA was reverse transcribed, so expressed TCRB transcripts were sequenced. Measured with immunoSEQ multiplex PCR; TCRdb has only the in-frame clones, and not every one. Of just over 450,000 clones in the sample, roughly 30% were seen once. The source material was naive CD4+ T cells from blood. Receptors originate from a man between 18 and 29 years old in good health.

The gene calls are TRBV30 and TRBJ2-5; D is unresolved. Looked up from germline, CDR1 is GTSNPN and CDR2 is SVGIG (reference sequence). This CDR3 comprises 12 residues. CDR3 DNA sequence: TGTTCCGCCGGACCGAGCCAAGAGACCCAGTACTTC. This gives the protein CSAGPSQETQYF.

The chain recombines TRBV5-1 with TRBJ2-3; D is unclear. V lost 0 bases and J 6 bases, leaving 8 bases between the germline ends. Germline V CDR1 and CDR2: SGHRS, YFSETQ. The CDR3 consists of 13 residues. This CDR3 is CASSLVAPDTQYF. The CDR3 coding sequence is TGCGCCAGCAGCTTGGTGGCTCCGGATACGCAGTATTTT. Looking up the rest from reference TRBV5-1 and TRBJ2-3 gives the full variable domain: KAGVTQTPRYLIKTRGQQVTLSCSPISGHRSVSWYQQTPGQGLQFLFEYFSETQRNKGNFPGRFSGRQFSNSRSEMNVSTLELGDSALYLCASSLVAPDTQYFGPGTRLTVL.

The table lists this clone with a few counts. The J gene is TRBJ1-1, the V gene TRBV30; possible D gene TRBD1, 6 bases. Germline lookup yields CDR1 GTSNPN and CDR2 SVGIG (reference sequence). V was cut by 4 bases and J by 8 bases, with 11 bases left in between. The CDR3 covers 11 residues. Here the CDR3 DNA reads TGTGCCTGGACCCGACAGGAGGAAGCTTTCTTT. Residues: CAWTRQEEAFF.

The V and J genes are TRBV2 and TRBJ2-2, with D unclear. V was cut by 4 bases and J by 1 base, with 4 bases left in between. This CDR3 has 13 residues. Germline V lookup: CDR1 SNHLY, CDR2 FYNNEI. The CDR3 nucleotides are TGTGCCAGCAGTGTGGGGAACACCGGGGAGCTGTTTTTT. It specifies CASSVGNTGELFF.

This clone was recorded a few times. V gene TRBV30 combines with J gene TRBJ2-5, with D perhaps being TRBD1 or TRBD2 (5 bases each). CDR1 and CDR2 (germline): GTSNPN, SVGIG (reference sequence). The V end lost 0 bases, the J end lost 1 base, and 6 bases lay between the germline ends. The CDR3 is 13 amino acids. The CDR3 bases are TGTGCCTGGAGTGTCGGGGCCCAAGAGACCCAGTACTTC. Its translation: CAWSVGAQETQYF.

The genes are TRBV27 and TRBJ2-1; D is ambiguous. Looked up from germline, CDR1 is MNHEY and CDR2 is SMNVEV (reference sequence). The CDR3 is made up of 13 amino acids. V was shortened by 7 bases and J by 1 base, with 8 bases between the two germline ends. The CDR3 loop reads CASTARSYNEQFF. The CDR3 region has the DNA TGTGCCAGCACGGCGCGGTCCTACAATGAGCAGTTCTTC.

This clone appeared a few times. The chain recombines TRBV29-1 with TRBJ2-7; D perhaps matches TRBD1 (5 bases). The CDR3 runs 11 residues. Trimming left V 5 bases short and J 2 bases short, with 7 bases between. CDR1 and CDR2 (germline): SQVTM, ANQGSEA. The CDR3 sequence: CSVPGTYEQYF. CDR3 bases: TGCAGCGTTCCAGGGACCTACGAGCAGTACTTC.

This clone was recorded a few times. V and J are TRBV7-9 and TRBJ2-6; D gene uncertain. The CDR3 totals 11 residues. V shed 10 bases and J shed 2 bases, with 3 bases lying between them. CDR1 and CDR2 (germline): SEHNR, FQNEAQ (reference sequence). This CDR3 is CAKAGANVLTF. The CDR3 nucleotides read TGTGCCAAGGCTGGGGCCAACGTCCTGACTTTC.

V gene TRBV7-2 combines with J gene TRBJ2-1, with a weak D call TRBD2 (5 bases). From germline, CDR1 is SGHTA and CDR2 FQGNSA. The CDR3 loop spans 13 amino acids. V was shortened by 1 base and J by 9 bases, with 10 bases between the two germline ends. The DNA of the CDR3 is TGTGCCAGCAGCTTAGAGTCCCGGGGTGAGCAGTTCTTC. Protein sequence: CASSLESRGEQFF. Based on the CDR3 plus reference TRBV7-2 and TRBJ2-1, the full variable domain is GAGVSQSPSNKVTEKGKDVELRCDPISGHTALYWYRQSLGQGLEFLIYFQGNSAPDKSGLPSDRFSAERTGGSVSTLTIQRTQQEDSAVYLCASSLESRGEQFFGPGTRLTVL.

This clone has only a few counts. The chain has TRBV7-9 and TRBJ2-5; no definite D call. Germline loops: CDR1 SEHNR, CDR2 FQNEAQ (reference sequence). V shed 5 bases and J shed 7 bases, with 11 bases lying between them. The CDR3 is made up of 12 amino acids. The CDR3 loop is CASSTFPRTQYF. The CDR3 region has the DNA TGTGCCAGCAGCACCTTTCCTAGGACCCAGTACTTC.

The chain is built from TRBV2 and TRBJ2-3; D may be TRBD2 (5 bases). The CDR3 is made up of 13 amino acids. V shed 6 bases and J shed 4 bases, with 11 bases lying between them. Germline-derived CDR1 and CDR2 are SNHLY and FYNNEI. CDR3 loop: CASSASGSDTQYF. CDR3 DNA: TGTGCCAGCAGCGCGTCGGGGTCAGATACGCAGTATTTT.

The chain has TRBV21-1 and TRBJ2-4; TRBD2 reflects the table's D call only, with no check against the DNA. TRBV21-1 represents a pseudogene. This CDR3 has 16 amino acids. In DNA, the CDR3 is TGTGCCAGCAGCCCCCGGACTAGCCCTGGCAAAAACATTCAGTACTTC. Residues: CASSPRTSPGKNIQYF.

This clone appeared a few times. V usage is TRBV30 and J usage is TRBJ2-7; 8 bases map to TRBD1. The length of the CDR3 is 15 residues. The ends lost 4 bases at V and 2 bases at J; junction bases unmatched: 10. From germline, CDR1 is GTSNPN and CDR2 SVGIG (reference sequence). Here the CDR3 DNA reads TGTGCCTGGACGAGACCCGGGACAGGTCCCTACGAGCAGTACTTC. It translates to CAWTRPGTGPYEQYF.

This clone showed up just a few times. The rearrangement uses TRBV30 and TRBJ2-3; D remains ambiguous. Germline V CDR1 and CDR2: GTSNPN, SVGIG (reference sequence). Trimming stripped 2 bases from V and 6 bases from J, with 6 bases between. CDR3 size: 11 residues. The CDR3 is CAWSSRDTQYF. DNA for the CDR3: TGTGCCTGGAGTTCACGTGATACGCAGTATTTT.

A few counts support this clone. CDR3 region: CASSPPGLAGAADTQYF. CDR3 sequence (DNA): TGTGCCAGCAGTCCTCCGGGACTAGCGGGAGCGGCAGATACGCAGTATTTT. The rearrangement uses TRBV28 and TRBJ2-3, with 14 bases identical to TRBD2. V shed 5 bases and J 4 bases; nucleotides not matched to a gene: 8. The CDR3 extends over 17 amino acids. CDR1 is MDHEN and CDR2 is SYDVKM in the germline V gene. Full variable domain (rest looked up from reference TRBV28 and TRBJ2-3): DVKVTQSSRYLVKRTGEKVFLECVQDMDHENMFWYRQDPGLGLRLIYFSYDVKMKEKGDIPEGYSVSREKKERFSLILESASTNQTSMYLCASSPPGLAGAADTQYFGPGTRLTVL.

V is TRBV18 and J is TRBJ2-7, with a possible D match to TRBD1 (6 bases). This CDR3 is built from 16 residues. The germline gives CDR1 KGHSH, CDR2 LQKENI. V gave up 0 bases and J gave up 5 bases, with 17 bases separating them. The CDR3: CASSPPAGRGSHEQYF. The CDR3 DNA reads as TGTGCCAGCTCACCACCGGCCGGCAGGGGTTCCCACGAGCAGTACTTC.

The rearrangement links TRBV27 to TRBJ2-3, with 11 positions matching TRBD1. The J segment lost 5 bases and the V segment lost 4 bases, leaving 5 bases of the junction unmatched. The length of the CDR3 is 15 residues. The germline gives CDR1 MNHEY, CDR2 SMNVEV (reference sequence). The chain's CDR3 is CASSSWTGGLDTQYF. The DNA of the CDR3 is TGTGCCAGCAGTTCTTGGACAGGGGGCTTAGATACGCAGTATTTT.

There are a few counts of this clone. This chain links TRBV7-9 with TRBJ2-3; D is perhaps TRBD2 (5 bases). The V end lost 4 bases, the J end lost 0 bases, and 11 bases lay between the germline ends. Germline CDR1 reads SEHNR; CDR2 reads FQNEAQ (reference sequence). This CDR3 comprises 15 residues. The CDR3 loop reads CASSSDSTSTDTQYF. The CDR3 nucleotides are TGTGCCAGCAGCTCGGACTCGACTAGCACAGATACGCAGTATTTT.

This clone was seen more than once but under ten times. The V gene is TRBV7-8, the J gene TRBJ2-1; D is perhaps TRBD2 (6 bases). This CDR3 comprises 13 residues. Trimming left V 4 bases short and J 9 bases short, with 13 bases between. Germline CDR1 and CDR2: SGHVS and FQNEAQ. This CDR3 is CASSSGVATEQFF. The CDR3 DNA sequence: TGTGCCAGCAGCTCGGGGGTAGCAACTGAGCAGTTCTTC.

There are a few counts of this clone. The chain links TRBV5-4 to TRBJ2-7; TRBD1 matches at 10 bases. This CDR3 has 15 amino acids. With 3 bases clipped from V and 2 bases from J, the junction kept 5 bases outside the gene matches. The germline gives CDR1 SGHNT, CDR2 YYREEE (reference sequence). The CDR3 nucleotides are TGTGCCAGCAGCTACACCGGGACAGGGGCCTACGAGCAGTACTTC. It is translated as CASSYTGTGAYEQYF.

This clone was seen a few times. The chain joins TRBV27 to TRBJ2-5; no clear D gene. Per the germline V gene, CDR1 is MNHEY and CDR2 is SMNVEV (reference sequence). V lost 3 bases, J lost 0 bases, and 2 bases lay in between. The CDR3 length is 12 residues. CDR3 in amino acids: CASSLNQETQYF. The CDR3 nucleotides read TGTGCCAGCAGTTTGAACCAAGAGACCCAGTACTTC.

The V gene is TRBV29-1, the J gene TRBJ2-1, with 9 bases that match TRBD2. Per germline, CDR1 SQVTM and CDR2 ANQGSEA. J was trimmed by 8 bases and V by 7 bases; bases with no gene match: 3. The CDR3 length is 11 residues. Here the CDR3 DNA reads TGCAGCGGTAGCGGGGGCGATGAGCAGTTCTTC. It encodes CSGSGGDEQFF.